Sequencing of this T cell receptor beta chain was carried out in a study of shared clonotypes between healthy human individuals. The genomic DNA of each subset was split evenly across several immunoSEQ plates. Here immunoSEQ multiplex PCR was the method, and the copy in TCRdb shows in-frame clones only, minus some. The sample contains around 700,000 clones, around 72% of which appear only once. V lost 6 bases, J lost 8 bases, and 7 bases stayed unmatched. Germline CDR1 and CDR2: MDHEN and SYDVKM. The CDR3 has 14 residues. Within Nashville, Tennessee resided all donors, each a Caucasian adult. The sequence was collected from a woman in her twenties or thirties in good health. The chain recombines TRBV28 with TRBJ1-2; TRBD1 matches at 12 bases. The sample comprised memory CD4+ T cells sorted from blood. This sample's subset: CD45RA-negative fraction. CDR3 in DNA: TGTGCCAGCAGAGGGACAGGGGGCCTAGGGGGCTACACCTTC. Translating it yields CASRGTGGLGGYTF.